Listed below are T cell receptor beta chains from one sample, sequenced in a study of metastatic and nonmetastatic thyroid tumors. From the PCR reads, TCRdb re-called clones with MiXCR. This repertoire shows around 18,000 clones, 9.5% to 15% found once; its top ten account for less than 35%. Sequencing was performed on blood. The receptors stem from a female donor with papillary thyroid cancer or a benign thyroid nodule (not recorded which). Some clones in this sample may be carry-over from other donors' samples. CDR3s include the opening cysteine and the closing phenylalanine or tryptophan. Fields, in order: J gene, V gene, clone size, D gene, CDR3 DNA, CDR3 protein. D genes are given only for firm matches. Clone sizes are given selectively: once, few, many, or a class where the clone is expanded.

j_gene: TRBJ1-1
v_gene: TRBV7-2
abundance: many
d_gene: -
CDR3nt: TGTGCCAGCAGACCCTGGGGTGCTGAAGCTTTCTTT
CDR3aa: CASRPWGAEAFF

j_gene: TRBJ2-3
v_gene: TRBV9
abundance: many
d_gene: TRBD2
CDR3nt: TGTGCCAGCAGCGTAGTCCCCTCGGAAGGCGGGAGGGGTAATACGCAGTATTTT
CDR3aa: CASSVVPSEGGRGNTQYF

j_gene: TRBJ2-3
v_gene: TRBV6-1
abundance: few
d_gene: -
CDR3nt: TGTGCCAGCAGTGAAGCCCTCTCTGGGGGCACAGATACGCAGTATTTT
CDR3aa: CASSEALSGGTDTQYF

j_gene: TRBJ2-1
v_gene: TRBV19
abundance: many
d_gene: TRBD2
CDR3nt: TGTGCCAGTAGTATAAAACTAGCGGGTGAGCAGTTCTTC
CDR3aa: CASSIKLAGEQFF

j_gene: TRBJ2-2
v_gene: TRBV9
abundance: many
d_gene: -
CDR3nt: TGTGCCAGCACCCCCCGGGAGTTTAACACCGGGGAGCTGTTTTTT
CDR3aa: CASTPREFNTGELFF

j_gene: TRBJ2-3
v_gene: TRBV9
abundance: -
d_gene: -
CDR3nt: TGTGCCAGCATCGTAGGAAGCGGTGGGGCATATACGCAGTATTTT
CDR3aa: CASIVGSGGAYTQYF

j_gene: TRBJ2-1
v_gene: TRBV20-1
abundance: many
d_gene: -
CDR3nt: TGCAGTGGCGGACAGTGGGGGGACAATGAGCAGTTCTTC
CDR3aa: CSGGQWGDNEQFF

j_gene: TRBJ2-7
v_gene: TRBV6-1
abundance: -
d_gene: -
CDR3nt: TGTGCCAGCAGTACCGTGGCGTGGACCTACGAGCAGTACTTC
CDR3aa: CASSTVAWTYEQYF

j_gene: TRBJ1-6
v_gene: TRBV13
abundance: many
d_gene: -
CDR3nt: TGTGCCAGCAGGAACAGGGATTCACCCCTCCACTTT
CDR3aa: CASRNRDSPLHF

j_gene: TRBJ1-5
v_gene: TRBV20-1
abundance: many
d_gene: TRBD1
CDR3nt: TGCAGTGCTACCGAAGCGGGACAGGTTTGGGGCAATCAGCCCCAGCATTTT
CDR3aa: CSATEAGQVWGNQPQHF

j_gene: TRBJ1-6
v_gene: TRBV20-1
abundance: many
d_gene: TRBD1
CDR3nt: TGCAGTGCTCGTTCTACTCCCGGGACAGCTGCTTCACCCCTCCACTTT
CDR3aa: CSARSTPGTAASPLHF

j_gene: TRBJ2-1
v_gene: TRBV20-1
abundance: many
d_gene: -
CDR3nt: TGCAGTGCTAGAGTGGCGGGCACGAGCTCGTACAATGAGCAGTTCTTC
CDR3aa: CSARVAGTSSYNEQFF